This T cell receptor beta chain emerged from a study of T cells after yellow fever vaccination. Study context: Preparation used SMART-Seq v4 Ultra Low Input for the low-cell-number fractions. General observations from the study: Once the booster was given, most primary-vaccination clones reappeared, at about 96% for CD4 and roughly 90% for CD8. Abundant bulk-derived clonotypes could contaminate FACS-sorted repertoires.

The table lists this clonotype with a few counts. Its antigen is as yet unknown. CDR1 MNHEY and CDR2 SVGAGI come from the germline V gene. The V segment lost 3 bases and the J segment 3 bases; nucleotides outside the gene matches: 7. This CDR3 is built from 15 residues. A process of 5'RACE template switching, which added a universal primer site and UMIs, was used to make TCR cDNA. In TCRdb, the 5' RACE reads were re-called with MiXCR into one record per CDR3 protein. The sample lists fewer than 650,000 distinct CDR3 sequences; 21% were seen once. The rearrangement links TRBV6-5 to TRBJ2-7; 8 bases line up with TRBD1. The clonotype comes from a man younger than 35 who received the YFV17D yellow fever vaccine. The material was PBMCs, obtained 21 days after the first yellow fever vaccination. CDR3 amino acids: CASSYGDRKIYEQYF. The CDR3 nucleotides read TGTGCCAGCAGTTATGGGGACAGGAAAATCTACGAGCAGTACTTC.